This T cell receptor (beta chain) came from a study of shared clonotypes between healthy human individuals. This clone has more than one count but fewer than ten. Its specificity is not known. Measured with immunoSEQ multiplex PCR; TCRdb has only the in-frame clones, and not every one. The sample shows 90,000 to 120,000 clones, 67% of them seen only once. Study outcomes and limitations: Four donors showed sharing of around 5% of naive CD4 clonotypes.

The CDR3 covers 15 residues. Germline V gene data show CDR1 as PRHDT and CDR2 as FYEKMQ (reference sequence). Trimming took off 5 bases at V and 4 bases at J, with 16 bases between the two ends. The gene calls are TRBV13 and TRBJ2-3; D unresolved. This clonotype was sampled from a woman in her 30s in good health. Sequencing was done on a sample of memory CD8+ T cells sorted from blood. Specified subset: CD45RO+ cells pooled with CCR7-negative TemRA cells. The CDR3 region is CASSPNQPGADTQYF. Here the CDR3 DNA reads TGTGCCAGCAGCCCAAACCAACCCGGTGCAGATACGCAGTATTTT.